This entry concerns a single TCR beta chain. Its cognate antigen is unknown. This sample was taken from a study of blood T cells in healthy people across ages. General study points: Researchers report that TCR beta diversity correlated strongly with naive T cell percentage.

Germline loops: CDR1 DFQATT, CDR2 SNEGSKA (reference sequence). CDR3 length: 12 residues. Trimming removed 5 bases from V and 6 bases from J, with 10 bases in between. The use of a sample-barcoded 5' primer and a J-beta primer mix characterized a second PCR of roughly 6 to 11 cycles. Every single cDNA molecule received a tag from a template-switch adaptor with 12 random nucleotides. TCRdb re-called the 5' RACE reads with MiXCR, one entry per CDR3 protein. The sample shows about a million distinct CDR3 sequences, 45% to 60% of them seen only once. Sequencing used blood. This chain links TRBV20-1 with TRBJ2-2, with a tentative D call TRBD2 (5 bases). This clonotype originated in an older woman in good health. CDR3 in amino acids: CSALQRAGELFF. The CDR3 DNA is TGCAGTGCTTTACAGAGGGCCGGGGAGCTGTTTTTT.